The 24 T cell receptor beta chains below come from one sample, sequenced in a study of CD8 T cells in Susac syndrome. An input of roughly 0.5 to 1 ug of RNA was subjected to reverse transcription using random hexamers. TCRdb passed the immunoSEQ multiplex PCR reads through MiXCR, listing each CDR3 protein once. The sample contains under 200,000 distinct CDR3 sequences, just under 95% of which appear only once. Sequences were obtained from CD4+ T cells from PBMCs. The origin of the receptors is a human donor in good health.

The V and J genes are TRBV29-1 and TRBJ2-1; D assignment may be TRBD1 or TRBD2 (6 bases each). The CDR3 spans 14 residues. Trimming shortened V by 4 bases and J by 0 bases, and 10 bases separated the two germline ends. The V gene's germline CDR1 is SQVTM and CDR2 ANQGSEA. CDR3 DNA sequence: TGCAGCGTTGCGGGGGCAGCCTCCTACAATGAGCAGTTCTTC. It specifies CSVAGAASYNEQFF.

The CDR3 here is CAGGDSYNEQFF. The CDR3 nucleotides are TGTGCGGGAGGGGATTCCTACAATGAGCAGTTCTTC. The gene calls are TRBV12-3 or TRBV12-4 and TRBJ2-1; 7 bases are a match to TRBD2. This CDR3 region has 12 residues.

The rearrangement links TRBV5-6 to TRBJ2-1, with TRBD2 matching over 15 bases. Germline V lookup: CDR1 SGHDT, CDR2 YYEEEE. This CDR3 is 16 amino acids long. V trimming: 3 bases; J trimming: 7 bases; junction bases outside the gene matches: 5. CDR3 amino acids: CASSWGLAGGENEQFF. The DNA of the CDR3 is TGTGCCAGCAGCTGGGGACTAGCGGGGGGCGAAAATGAGCAGTTCTTC.

This chain connects TRBV12-3 or TRBV12-4 to TRBJ1-2; TRBD1 aligns across 7 bases. J lost 3 bases, V lost 10 bases, and 5 bases had no gene match. The CDR3 covers 12 residues. The CDR3 spells CATRQGYYGYTF. Written as DNA, the CDR3 is TGTGCCACTCGACAGGGATACTATGGCTACACCTTC.

This clonotype was seen a handful of times. This chain's CDR3 is CASSLVGSDTQYF. The CDR3 DNA reads TGTGCCAGCAGTTTGGTCGGGTCAGATACGCAGTATTTT. V is TRBV12-3 or TRBV12-4 and J is TRBJ2-3; D not certain. V lost 3 bases and J 4 bases, leaving 8 bases between the germline ends. CDR3 length: 13 residues.

This rearrangement joins TRBV2 to TRBJ2-7; no definite D call. Germline values: CDR1 SNHLY, CDR2 FYNNEI. This CDR3 is built from 14 residues. V gave up 7 bases and J gave up 0 bases, with 13 bases separating them. The CDR3 loop reads CASTSYGRSYEQYF. The CDR3 DNA is TGTGCCAGCACCTCTTATGGACGCTCCTACGAGCAGTACTTC.

This clonotype was recorded only once. V is TRBV29-1 and J is TRBJ1-3; 9 positions match TRBD1. CDR1 is SQVTM and CDR2 is ANQGSEA in the germline V gene. The CDR3 has 13 residues. With 7 bases clipped from V and 3 bases from J, the junction kept 4 bases outside the gene matches. As DNA, the CDR3 is TGCAGCGGGGGACAGGGAGGTGGAAACACCATATATTTT. This codes for CSGGQGGGNTIYF.

The CDR3 sequence is CASSLHPAESSYEQYF. Written as DNA, the CDR3 is TGTGCCAGCAGCTTACATCCCGCGGAAAGCTCCTACGAGCAGTACTTC. V usage is TRBV7-6 and J usage is TRBJ2-7, with unresolved D. Germline CDR1 is SGHVS and CDR2 is FNYEAQ. This CDR3 region has 16 residues. V lost 2 bases and J 0 bases, leaving 14 bases between the germline ends.

The V call is TRBV9, the J call TRBJ1-1; D is undetermined. Trimming took 2 bases from V and 0 from J, leaving 17 bases between them. Germline values: CDR1 SGDLS, CDR2 YYNGEE. This CDR3 contains 17 residues. The CDR3 here is CASSVEGSTNMNTEAFF. The CDR3 DNA follows: TGTGCCAGCAGCGTGGAGGGATCTACGAACATGAACACTGAAGCTTTCTTT.

V gene TRBV7-2 combines with J gene TRBJ2-5; 7 nucleotides agree with TRBD1. V dropped 0 bases and J dropped 5; count of bases not matched to a gene: 6. The CDR3 totals 15 residues. The germline gives CDR1 SGHTA, CDR2 FQGNSA. The CDR3 bases are TGTGCCAGCAGCTTAGCAACAGGGGTTCGGGAGACCCAGTACTTC. Translated: CASSLATGVRETQYF.

Only one count was recorded for this clonotype. The chain joins TRBV23-1 to TRBJ2-7; TRBD1 agrees at 7 bases. TRBV23-1 is an ORF for which the function is uncertain. The CDR3 is 15 residues long. Trimming at V came to 0 bases and at J to 4 bases, leaving 6 bases not matched to a gene. The CDR3, as DNA: TGCGCCAGCAGTCAATCGAACAGGGGAGCTTACGAGCAGTACTTC. Translation gives CASSQSNRGAYEQYF.

The rearrangement links TRBV20-1 to TRBJ1-4, with 9 bases matching TRBD1. The CDR3 has 13 amino acids. Germline V gene lookup returns CDR1 DFQATT and CDR2 SNEGSKA (reference sequence). V trimming: 5 bases; J trimming: 8 bases; junction bases outside the gene matches: 6. In nucleotides, the CDR3 is TGCAGTGCTCTACAGGGGGCGAAGGAAAAACTGTTTTTT. Its protein product is CSALQGAKEKLFF.

Only one count was recorded for this clonotype. The CDR3 protein is CASSSRLAGGQEQYF. As DNA, the CDR3 is TGTGCCAGCAGCTCAAGACTAGCGGGGGGACAAGAGCAGTACTTC. This sequence joins TRBV7-6 and TRBJ2-7, with 13 bases lining up with TRBD2. V lost 4 bases, J lost 7 bases, and 7 bases stayed unmatched. The CDR3 totals 15 residues. Germline lookup yields CDR1 SGHVS and CDR2 FNYEAQ.

V usage is TRBV7-6 and J usage is TRBJ2-5, with 8 positions matching TRBD2. The CDR3 runs to 13 residues. Per the germline V gene, CDR1 is SGHVS and CDR2 is FNYEAQ. Germline trimming cut 5 bases from V and 5 bases from J; bases unmatched to any gene: 4. The CDR3 region has the DNA TGTGCCAGCAGCCCCGGGAGGGTGGAGACCCAGTACTTC. Its protein product is CASSPGRVETQYF.

This sequence joins TRBV19 and TRBJ2-3; 8 positions agree with TRBD2. The CDR3 is 15 residues long. V lost 4 bases and J lost 4; bases outside the gene matches: 7. Germline CDR1 and CDR2: LNHDA and SQIVND (reference sequence). CDR3 sequence (DNA): TGTGCCAGTAGTAGAGCGCCGGGGGGGCCAGATACGCAGTATTTT. It is translated as CASSRAPGGPDTQYF.

Concerning this clonotype itself: The conserved final phenylalanine or tryptophan is absent from the CDR3, which likely points to a read error. The V call is TRBV24-1, the J call TRBJ2-7, with D unresolved. This CDR3 spans 10 amino acids. The germline V and J ends were trimmed by 9 bases and 2 bases, with 4 bases remaining between them. Looked up from germline, CDR1 is KGHDR and CDR2 is SFDVKD. This CDR3 reads CATRAYEQYL. CDR3 DNA: TGTGCCACCCGGGCCTACGAGCAGTACCTC.

This sequence joins TRBV3-1 and TRBJ2-1, with 8 bases matching TRBD1. Germline V gene lookup returns CDR1 LGHDT and CDR2 YNNKEL (reference sequence). J gave up 0 bases and V 3 bases, and 19 bases lay outside the gene matches. CDR3 length: 21 amino acids. The CDR3 bases are TGTGCCAGCAGCCATCCCGGACAGGGCTCCGACTCAACTAGCTCCTACAATGAGCAGTTCTTC. Protein sequence: CASSHPGQGSDSTSSYNEQFF.

J is TRBJ2-5 and V is TRBV5-8; D not resolved. The V end lost 4 bases, the J end lost 2 bases, and 15 bases lay between the germline ends. The CDR3 runs 15 residues. Germline lookup yields CDR1 SGHTS and CDR2 YDEGEE. CDR3: CASSLLGRIQETQYF. CDR3 DNA sequence: TGTGCCAGCAGCCTACTTGGTAGGATACAAGAGACCCAGTACTTC.

The rearrangement links TRBV6-2 or TRBV6-3 to TRBJ2-5, with D maybe TRBD2 (5 bases). Germline V CDR1 and CDR2: MNHEY, SVGEGT. This CDR3 spans 16 amino acids. Trimming removed 4 bases from V and 4 bases from J, with 19 bases in between. CDR3 DNA sequence: TGTGCCAGCAGTTCCCCCGGGGATCCTCCTGGAGAGACCCAGTACTTC. Translation gives CASSSPGDPPGETQYF.

J is TRBJ2-1 and V is TRBV6-2 or TRBV6-3; 7 nucleotides match TRBD1. V gave up 5 bases and J gave up 5 bases; unmatched junction bases: 6. This CDR3 spans 14 amino acids. Germline assignment: CDR1 MNHEY and CDR2 SVGEGT. CDR3 sequence reads: CASSIDRVHNEQFF. Here the CDR3 DNA reads TGTGCCAGCAGTATTGACAGGGTCCACAATGAGCAGTTCTTC.

The gene calls are TRBV15 and TRBJ2-6; D uncertain. V lost 6 bases and J lost 4, with 10 bases in between. The germline V gene has CDR1 LNHNV and CDR2 YYDKDF (reference sequence). There are 14 residues in the CDR3. DNA of the CDR3: TGTGCCACCAGGAACCGAGACGGGGCCAACGTCCTGACTTTC. It translates to CATRNRDGANVLTF.

The rearrangement links TRBV27 to TRBJ1-5, with D perhaps matching TRBD1 (6 bases). This CDR3 region has 14 residues. CDR1 and CDR2 (germline): MNHEY, SMNVEV (reference sequence). The ends were cut back, 0 bases at V and 7 bases at J, with 10 bases in the middle. CDR3: CASSLSGGSQPQHF. CDR3 DNA: TGTGCCAGCAGTTTATCAGGGGGGAGCCAGCCCCAGCATTTT.

The chain recombines TRBV7-9 with TRBJ2-7; D possibly corresponds to TRBD1 (5 bases). Germline CDR1 is SEHNR and CDR2 is FQNEAQ (reference sequence). Trimming stripped 1 base from V and 4 bases from J, with 11 bases between. This CDR3 comprises 14 residues. The CDR3 nucleotides are TGTGCCAGCAGCTTAGAGGGGCCGGTTTACGAGCAGTACTTC. This gives the protein CASSLEGPVYEQYF.

The chain joins TRBV3-1 to TRBJ1-1; a weak D match, TRBD1 (6 bases). The CDR3 has 13 amino acids. CDR1 is LGHDT, CDR2 YNNKEL, per germline (reference sequence). V dropped 3 bases and J dropped 1 base, with 6 bases sitting between them. CDR3 nucleotide sequence: TGTGCCAGCAGCCACAGGGGGAACACTGAAGCTTTCTTT. Residues: CASSHRGNTEAFF.